Listed below are T cell receptor beta chains from one sample, sequenced in a study of tumor-infiltrating lymphocytes in primary liver carcinoma. TCRdb re-derived calls from the multiplex PCR reads in MiXCR, one entry per CDR3 protein. The table has 300,000 to 350,000 distinct CDR3 sequences, approximately 65% seen once; the top ten hold about 6%. The sample comprised peripheral blood. These receptors were taken from a man between 40 and 49 years old with primary liver carcinoma and hepatitis B virus infection. Each CDR3 is given with its conserved first and last residue. Fields, in order: CDR3 length, clone size, V gene, J gene, D gene, CDR3 protein, CDR3 DNA. The D gene is left open where the match is weak. Rows may omit the clone size; those that give it use once, few, many or a size class.

>15|NA|TRBV5-4|TRBJ2-5|NA
CASSLLVGIQETQYF
TGTGCCAGCAGCTTGCTAGTGGGGATACAAGAGACCCAGTACTTC
>13|NA|TRBV7-3|TRBJ2-5|NA
CASSSSPRETQYF
TGTGCCAGCAGCTCATCCCCCAGGGAGACCCAGTACTTC
>15|once|TRBV4-2|TRBJ1-2|TRBD1
CASSQEAGGRSDYTF
TGTGCCAGCAGCCAAGAGGCAGGGGGCCGATCTGACTACACCTTC
>14|many|TRBV29-1|TRBJ2-7|TRBD1
CSVETGQEHGEQYF
TGCAGCGTTGAGACGGGACAGGAACACGGGGAGCAGTACTTC
>15|NA|TRBV11-2|TRBJ1-6|NA
CASSFGELVNSPLHF
TGTGCAAGCAGCTTCGGGGAGCTCGTTAATTCACCCCTCCACTTT
>17|NA|TRBV10-3|TRBJ1-1|NA
CAISAPYRVGKEWGTFF
TGTGCCATCAGTGCCCCGTATCGCGTTGGGAAGGAATGGGGGACTTTCTTT
>13|many|TRBV6-2/TRBV6-3|TRBJ1-1|NA
CASSYSQGTEAFF
TGTGCCAGCAGTTACTCGCAGGGGACTGAAGCTTTCTTT
>14|NA|TRBV5-6|TRBJ2-2|NA
CASSFGQNTGELFF
TGTGCCAGCAGCTTCGGGCAGAACACCGGGGAGCTGTTTTTT
>15|many|TRBV29-1|TRBJ2-2|NA
CSPRRKVSNTGELFF
TGCAGCCCACGGAGGAAGGTATCGAACACCGGGGAGCTGTTTTTT
>12|many|TRBV12-3/TRBV12-4|TRBJ1-1|NA
CASSVRYTEAFF
TGTGCCAGCAGTGTTAGGTACACTGAAGCTTTCTTT
>15|NA|TRBV28|TRBJ1-1|NA
CASSFSGAGDTEAFF
TGTGCCAGCAGTTTCTCCGGGGCAGGTGACACTGAAGCTTTCTTT
>13|NA|TRBV10-2|TRBJ2-7|TRBD1
CATLTGESYEQYF
TGCGCCACTCTGACAGGGGAATCCTACGAGCAGTACTTC
>15|NA|TRBV6-6|TRBJ2-7|TRBD2
CASSSPGLVPCEQHF
TGTGCCAGCAGTTCGCCGGGACTAGTCCCCTGCGAGCAGCACTTC
>13|NA|TRBV11-2|TRBJ1-1|NA
CASSASGYTEAFF
TGTGCCAGCAGCGCCAGTGGTTACACTGAAGCCTTCTTT
>19|few|TRBV7-9|TRBJ2-1|TRBD2
CASSLGQRVLAGDGNEQFF
TGTGCCAGCAGCTTGGGACAGCGAGTTCTAGCGGGAGACGGCAATGAGCAGTTCTTC
>13|many|TRBV12-3/TRBV12-4|TRBJ1-1|NA
CASSLMTTAEAFF
TGTGCCAGCAGTTTAATGACAACCGCTGAAGCTTTCTTT
>15|many|TRBV4-3|TRBJ2-7|NA
CASSQDHRYTYEQYF
TGCGCCAGCAGCCAAGATCATCGGTACACCTACGAGCAGTACTTC
>12|NA|TRBV9|TRBJ2-5|NA
CASKGDQETQYF
TGTGCCAGCAAAGGGGACCAAGAGACCCAGTACTTC
>14|few|TRBV6-1|TRBJ2-2|TRBD1
CASRTGGRTGELFF
TGTGCCAGCAGGACAGGGGGCCGGACCGGGGAGCTGTTTTTT